This TCR beta chain comes out of a study of shared clonotypes between healthy human individuals. Here immunoSEQ multiplex PCR was the method, and the copy in TCRdb shows in-frame clones only, minus some. Of some 660,000 clones in the sample, roughly 72% were seen once. CDR1 and CDR2 from the germline V gene are ENHRY and SYGVKD. The ends were cut back, 3 bases at V and 2 bases at J, with 6 bases in the middle. The CDR3 is 13 amino acids. This clone was seen many times. The rearrangement joins TRBV10-3 to TRBJ2-3, with D uncertain. The sequenced sample was memory CD4+ T cells sorted from blood. Subset here: CD45RA-negative fraction. The TCR sequence derives from a woman aged 25-40 years in good health. As DNA, the CDR3 is TGTGCCATCAGTGACACCGACACAGATACGCAGTATTTT. It encodes CAISDTDTDTQYF.